Given below is one TCR beta chain in context. Its antigen remains undetermined. Base qualities are not at hand, and no much larger clone is one base apart. Relative to germline, V is missing 4 bases and J is missing 3 bases, with 4 bases of the junction outside any gene match. The germline V gene provides CDR1 SGHDN and CDR2 FVKESK. From the cysteine through the phenylalanine, the CDR3 covers 14 amino acids. Of the read, only the CDR3 DNA is kept; its 42 bases are in frame from base 1. The cohort was made up of approximately 670 healthy bone marrow donors. At the time of sampling, all cohort members were nominally healthy, though unrecorded immune exposures were likely present. The donor was CMV seropositive and was included in the group of 250 to 300 seropositive cohort members. Every donor gave a peripheral blood sample, and the peripheral blood mononuclear cells from that sample were used for TCR beta sequencing. Genomic DNA was extracted from the blood cell samples with the Qiagen DNeasy Blood Extraction Kit.

Library method: the immunoSEQ multiplex PCR assay. A mixture of 60 forward primers for TCR Vbeta segments and 13 reverse primers for TCR Jbeta segments was used in the multiplex PCR. The CDR3 region of rearranged TCR beta genes was amplified from genomic DNA with a multiplex PCR assay. Amplified TCR beta libraries were sequenced as 87-base-pair reads on the Illumina HiSeq System. As for the original processing: Across the roughly 600 repertoires, a later analysis counted 80 million or so unique TCR beta chains, 8.5 million to 12 million of which were shared by at least two donors. Raw reads were error-corrected and collapsed into unique sequences with a nearest-neighbor algorithm that merged closely related sequences to remove PCR and sequencing errors. To assign V, D and J gene segments, CDR3 sequences were aligned to IMGT reference sequences. Each retained sequence needed at least a six-nucleotide match to both a V gene segment and a J gene segment. A rearrangement was called productive if the CDR3 had no stop codons and remained in frame with V and J, and every other rearrangement was called non-productive. CDR3 was defined by IMGT convention, running from the second conserved V-encoded cysteine to the conserved J-encoded phenylalanine. The earlier analysis of approximately 590 of the donors excluded any sequence lacking an unambiguous match to a single V gene segment. In an earlier analysis of a few hundred of the donors, V segments were called functional above 56.7% productive rearrangements and were called segregating when the between-donor standard deviation exceeded 5%. A statistical classification framework was built to diagnose cytomegalovirus status from the catalog of TCR beta chain sequences. V and J gene assignment, in a later analysis, came from comparing TCR nucleotide sequences with IMGT/GENE-DB human TR gene sequences. Using the TCRdist pipeline, a later analysis assigned CDR3 sequences along with most-parsimonious VDJ recombination scenarios. In a later analysis, each TCR beta chain was defined by its CDR3 amino acid sequence together with its V-gene family, and reads without a unique V-gene family were excluded. To address suspected cross-contamination and a sequencing artifact, a later analysis removed roughly 640 highly shared, low-generation-probability nucleotide sequences. For each public chain, a later analysis derived a clonal expansion index from normalized ranks of inferred template counts within each repertoire. In a later analysis, generation probabilities were computed using a VDJ recombination model fitted to out-of-frame rearrangements, and the results were checked against IGoR. In a later analysis, hypergeometric tests were used to score TCR-TCR, TCR-HLA and TCR-CMV co-occurrence, with a repertoire-size bias correction applied to TCR pairs. A later analysis estimated false discovery rates by permuting HLA or CMV assignments 20 times. In a later analysis, co-occurring TCRs were grouped using DBSCAN, and TCRdist sequence similarity was added for clustering within HLA-allele-positive subsets. Repertoires with fewer than 30,000 or more than 120,000 public chains were left out of co-occurrence clustering, as were five repertoires with anomalous nucleotide sharing. The table comes from immuneACCESS by way of TCRdb, which keeps in-frame sequences with V and J called. Part of the clones is missing from these tables; in studies checked, under half for an unresolved V gene and the rest for unknown reasons. From that table come the V and J calls and clone size; the DNA was used to work out D and trimming. The sample data list over 100,000 clones, and over 60% of these were observed just once. 4.5% to 7% of the sample belongs to the ten largest clones.

The data were obtained in a study of cytomegalovirus exposure and HLA in healthy donors (dated by TCRdb to 2016 to 2017). For the study in its entirety: An earlier analysis of approximately 640 of the donors reported 250 to 350 Gb of sequence data and some 120 million unique TCR beta sequences from 150 million to 200 million T cells. HLA typing covered class I and class II loci at four-digit resolution. A later genetic analysis took genome-wide SNP genotypes for about three fifths of the 666 donors and used that subset as a discovery cohort. To predict cytomegalovirus infection status, the study brought together high-throughput TCR immunosequencing, statistical association of individual TCRs with disease status, and machine learning. All discovery cohort repertoires had been generated on a single sequencing platform. A separate validation cohort of 100 to 150 different subjects was used in addition to the roughly 670-subject first cohort. A later analysis re-analyzed previously published TCR beta repertoires from about 600 donors and added high-resolution HLA genotyping to study TCR occurrence patterns. Rather than using new phenotypic data, the later analysis identified candidate immune exposures from TCR beta sequences and from how often those sequences occurred across donors. Donor age, sex, ethnicity and CMV serostatus were compiled alongside the repertoire data. Typing coverage varied by locus: roughly 629-640 donors for A, B, C, DRB1 and DQB1; some 520 for DQA1; more than 600 for DPA1; roughly 450 for DPB1. To decide whether each TCR beta V gene segment behaved as functional or pseudogenic, an earlier analysis of some 580 of the donors relied on high-throughput TCR beta sequencing. Of the approximately 400 genotyped donors, approximately 82% fell in the genetic ancestry cluster associated with self-reported Caucasian donors. About 280 gigabases of sequencing data and roughly 81 million unique TCR sequences made up an early release that covered about 640 HLA-typed donors. Among some 400 genotyped donors of the cohort, an average of roughly 240,000 unique TCR beta nucleotide sequences were sequenced per donor, around 18% of them non-productive. The study profiled the T cell repertoires of fewer than 850 subjects by immunosequencing and related them to cytomegalovirus serostatus. Because of strong linkage in the cohort, five DR-DQ haplotypes were treated as single units for association and clustering. The study was designed to test whether signatures of past pathogen exposure could be identified by cataloging public T cell receptors.

The paper as a whole reports these results and caveats: A few of the identified cytomegalovirus-associated TCR beta chains were confirmed in vitro to be specific for cytomegalovirus antigens. Because the 87-base-pair reads could not distinguish some IMGT-functional V segments, including TRBV6-2 and TRBV6-3, those segments were excluded. A later genetic analysis reported fewer N-insertions in productive TCRs among donors in an Asian-associated ancestry cluster than the roughly 620-donor mean. Because counts were too low, around 17 rarely observed V segments, including chromosome 9 orphons, were left out of the earlier analysis of some 600 of the donors. Assigning TCR associations to individual alleles was difficult when HLA alleles, especially DR and DQ, strongly co-occurred. For the cohort, immune exposure information was limited to CMV serostatus. The presence/absence analyses assumed that sequencing depth was roughly uniform across donors, and that assumption may not be true. Most TCR sequences were observed very rarely across donors, whereas some public TCRs were present in many individuals. Only TCR beta chains were sequenced in this cohort, and the absence of alpha or paired-chain data limited detectable features. In a later analysis, several top co-occurrence clusters were reported to appear linked to parvovirus B19, influenza, CMV and Epstein-Barr virus. The authors suggested that the approach could potentially be generalized to other disease states and immunological phenotypes. An earlier analysis of 587 of the donors showed that most TCR beta V segments appeared in productive rearrangements either about 87% or about 30% of the time, which broadly matched IMGT annotations. In a later genetic analysis, a missense DCLRE1C variant was associated with V-gene and J-gene trimming of TCR beta chains, and the association was replicated in an independent cohort. According to a later analysis, most CMV-associated TCR beta chains appeared to be HLA-restricted, and the HLA associations seemed to be driven largely by CMV exposure. In a later analysis, HLA-associated TCR beta chains were found to be more clonally expanded and to have lower generation probabilities than equally common non-associated chains. Linkage disequilibrium might explain the correlated functional status among segregating V segments, but an unknown experimental factor could not be ruled out. Cytomegalovirus status was reported to be diagnosed by the classifier with high specificity and sensitivity in both the original and validation cohorts. In a later analysis, the rate of TCR association differed among HLA loci, with DRB1 alleles having the most associated TCRs and HLA-C alleles having the fewest. A group of highly shared sequence variants was considered likely to be a technical artifact of the sequencing pipeline. A further reported finding was that TCR beta sequences accurately predicted the HLA-A and HLA-B alleles for most subjects in the first cohort. At a false discovery rate of 0.05, a later analysis linked around 17,000 TCR beta sequences to specific HLA alleles. The study listed 164 TCR beta chains as associated with cytomegalovirus. HLA typing was unavailable for some donors at each locus, so association tests used only the typed subset.

The chain employs TRBV14 and TRBJ2-7; TRBD1 aligns with 9 central bases. The source of this sequence is a man aged 60-69 years in good health and CMV-seropositive. What was sequenced was PBMCs. In nucleotide form, the sequence is TGTGCCAGCAGCCCCGACAGGGGGGACTACGAGCAGTACTTC. The encoded protein is CASSPDRGDYEQYF.